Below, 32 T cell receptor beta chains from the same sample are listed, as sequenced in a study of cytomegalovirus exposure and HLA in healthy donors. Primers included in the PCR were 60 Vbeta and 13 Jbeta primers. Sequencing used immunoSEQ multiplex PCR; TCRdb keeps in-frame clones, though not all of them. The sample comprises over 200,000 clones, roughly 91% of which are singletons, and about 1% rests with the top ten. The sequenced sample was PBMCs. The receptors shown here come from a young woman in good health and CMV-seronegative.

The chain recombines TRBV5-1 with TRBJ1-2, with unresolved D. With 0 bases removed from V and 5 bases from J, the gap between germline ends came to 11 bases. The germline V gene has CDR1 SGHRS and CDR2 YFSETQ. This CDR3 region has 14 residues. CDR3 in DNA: TGCGCCAGCAGCTTGGGACTTTTTCCTTATGGCTACACCTTC. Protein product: CASSLGLFPYGYTF. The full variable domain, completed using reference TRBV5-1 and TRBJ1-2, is KAGVTQTPRYLIKTRGQQVTLSCSPISGHRSVSWYQQTPGQGLQFLFEYFSETQRNKGNFPGRFSGRQFSNSRSEMNVSTLELGDSALYLCASSLGLFPYGYTFGSGTRLTVV.

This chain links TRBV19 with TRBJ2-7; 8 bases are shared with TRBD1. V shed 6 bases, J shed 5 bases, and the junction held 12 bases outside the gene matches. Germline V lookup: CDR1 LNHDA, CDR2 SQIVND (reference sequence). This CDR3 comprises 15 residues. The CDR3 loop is CASRSQGARGNEQYF. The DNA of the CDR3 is TGTGCCAGTAGAAGTCAGGGGGCGCGGGGCAACGAGCAGTACTTC.

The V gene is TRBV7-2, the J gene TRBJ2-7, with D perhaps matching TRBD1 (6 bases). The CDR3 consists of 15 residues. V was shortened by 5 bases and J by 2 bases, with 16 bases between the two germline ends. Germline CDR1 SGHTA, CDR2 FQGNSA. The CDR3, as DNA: TGTGCCAGCAGCCGCCAGCCGGGACAAACCTACGAGCAGTACTTC. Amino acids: CASSRQPGQTYEQYF.

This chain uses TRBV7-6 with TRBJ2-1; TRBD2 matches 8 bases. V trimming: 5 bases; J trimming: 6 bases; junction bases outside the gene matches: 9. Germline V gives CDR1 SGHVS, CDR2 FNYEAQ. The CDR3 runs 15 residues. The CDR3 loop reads CASSPLPGGLNEQFF. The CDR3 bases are TGTGCCAGCAGCCCCTTACCGGGGGGGCTCAATGAGCAGTTCTTC.

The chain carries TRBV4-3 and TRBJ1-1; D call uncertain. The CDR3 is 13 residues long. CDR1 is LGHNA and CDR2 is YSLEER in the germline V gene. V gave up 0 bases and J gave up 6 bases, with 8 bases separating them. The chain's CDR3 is CASSQDGGAEAFF. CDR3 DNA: TGCGCCAGCAGCCAAGATGGAGGCGCTGAAGCTTTCTTT.

The CDR3 nucleotides are TGTGCCAGCAGCGTTACAGGGCGATGGAACACTGAAGCTTTCTTT. It translates to CASSVTGRWNTEAFF. This chain connects TRBV9 to TRBJ1-1, with D perhaps TRBD1 (6 bases). CDR1 SGDLS and CDR2 YYNGEE come from the germline V gene. Trimming removed 2 bases at V and 1 base at J, with 12 bases between. This CDR3 has 15 residues.

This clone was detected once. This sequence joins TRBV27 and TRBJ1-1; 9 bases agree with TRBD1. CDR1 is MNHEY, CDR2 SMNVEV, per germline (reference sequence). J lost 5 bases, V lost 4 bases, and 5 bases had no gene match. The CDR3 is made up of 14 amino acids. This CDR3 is CASSWTGAGTEAFF. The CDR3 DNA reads TGTGCCAGCAGTTGGACAGGGGCAGGGACTGAAGCTTTCTTT.

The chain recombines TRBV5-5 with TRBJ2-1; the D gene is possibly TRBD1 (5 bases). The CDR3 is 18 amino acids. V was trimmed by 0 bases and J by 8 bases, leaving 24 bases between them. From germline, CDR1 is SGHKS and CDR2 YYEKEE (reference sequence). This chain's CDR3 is CASSLEGLDTSEVYEQFF. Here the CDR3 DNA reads TGTGCCAGCAGCTTGGAAGGGCTGGACACGTCAGAAGTCTATGAGCAGTTCTTC.

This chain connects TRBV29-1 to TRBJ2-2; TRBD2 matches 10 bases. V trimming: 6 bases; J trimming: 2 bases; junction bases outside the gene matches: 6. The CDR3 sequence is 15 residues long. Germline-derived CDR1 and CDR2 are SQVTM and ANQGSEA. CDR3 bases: TGCAGCGTAGACATAGCGGGAGGAAACACCGGGGAGCTGTTTTTT. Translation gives CSVDIAGGNTGELFF.

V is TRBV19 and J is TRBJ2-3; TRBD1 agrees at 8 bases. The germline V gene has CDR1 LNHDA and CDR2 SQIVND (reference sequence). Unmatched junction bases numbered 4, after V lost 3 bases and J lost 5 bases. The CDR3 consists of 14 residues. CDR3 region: CASSITGGIDTQYF. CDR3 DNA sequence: TGTGCCAGTAGTATTACAGGGGGAATAGATACGCAGTATTTT.

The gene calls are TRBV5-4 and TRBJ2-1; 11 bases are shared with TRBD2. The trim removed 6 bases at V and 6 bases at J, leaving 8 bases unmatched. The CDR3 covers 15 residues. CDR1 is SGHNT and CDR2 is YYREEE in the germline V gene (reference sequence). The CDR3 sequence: CASILAGGPLNEQFF. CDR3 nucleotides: TGTGCCAGCATTTTAGCGGGAGGGCCTCTCAATGAGCAGTTCTTC.

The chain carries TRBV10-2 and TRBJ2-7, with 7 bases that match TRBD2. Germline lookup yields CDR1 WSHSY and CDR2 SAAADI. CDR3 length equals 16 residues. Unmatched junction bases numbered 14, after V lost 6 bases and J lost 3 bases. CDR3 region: CASRGSGGRRGYEQYF. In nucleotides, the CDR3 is TGCGCCAGCAGGGGGTCGGGAGGCCGGCGGGGCTACGAGCAGTACTTC.

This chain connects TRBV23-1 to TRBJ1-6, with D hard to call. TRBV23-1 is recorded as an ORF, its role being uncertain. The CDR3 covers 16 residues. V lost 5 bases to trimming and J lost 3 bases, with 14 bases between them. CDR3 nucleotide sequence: TGCGCCAGCAGTTCCCGAGGTGCCAACTATAATTCACCCCTCCACTTT. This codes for CASSSRGANYNSPLHF.

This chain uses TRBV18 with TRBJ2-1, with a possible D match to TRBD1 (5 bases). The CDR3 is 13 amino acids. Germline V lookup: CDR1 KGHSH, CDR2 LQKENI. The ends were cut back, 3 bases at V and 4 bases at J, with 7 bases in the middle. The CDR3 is CASSPRQYNEQFF. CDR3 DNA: TGTGCCAGCTCACCCCGACAGTACAATGAGCAGTTCTTC.

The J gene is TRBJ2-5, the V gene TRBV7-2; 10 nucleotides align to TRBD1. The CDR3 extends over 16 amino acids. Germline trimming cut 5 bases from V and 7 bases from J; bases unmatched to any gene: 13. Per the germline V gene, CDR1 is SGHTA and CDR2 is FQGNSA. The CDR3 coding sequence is TGTGCCAGCAGCCAAACACCGGGACAGGGGTCCGGGACCCAGTACTTC. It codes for CASSQTPGQGSGTQYF. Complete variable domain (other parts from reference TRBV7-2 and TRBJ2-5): GAGVSQSPSNKVTEKGKDVELRCDPISGHTALYWYRQSLGQGLEFLIYFQGNSAPDKSGLPSDRFSAERTGGSVSTLTIQRTQQEDSAVYLCASSQTPGQGSGTQYFGPGTRLLVL.

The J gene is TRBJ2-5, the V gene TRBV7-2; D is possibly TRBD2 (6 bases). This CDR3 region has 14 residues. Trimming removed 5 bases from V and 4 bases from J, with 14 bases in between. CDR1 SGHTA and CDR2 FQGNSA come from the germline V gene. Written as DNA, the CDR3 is TGTGCCAGCAGCGAACCGGGAGCCCGAGAGACCCAGTACTTC. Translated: CASSEPGARETQYF.

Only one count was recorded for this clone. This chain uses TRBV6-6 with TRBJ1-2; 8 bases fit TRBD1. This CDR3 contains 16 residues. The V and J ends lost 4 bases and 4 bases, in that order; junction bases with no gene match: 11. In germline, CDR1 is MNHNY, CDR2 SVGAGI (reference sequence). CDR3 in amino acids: CASSSTLDRGAYGYTF. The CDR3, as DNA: TGTGCCAGCAGTTCCACCCTCGACAGGGGAGCCTATGGCTACACCTTC.

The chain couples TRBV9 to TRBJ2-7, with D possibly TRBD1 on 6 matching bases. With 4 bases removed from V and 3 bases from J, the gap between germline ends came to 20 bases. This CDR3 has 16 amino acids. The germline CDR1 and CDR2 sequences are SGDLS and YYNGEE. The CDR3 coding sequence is TGTGCCAGCAGCCCACGCAGCAGGGGTCCCTTCTACGAGCAGTACTTC. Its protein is CASSPRSRGPFYEQYF.

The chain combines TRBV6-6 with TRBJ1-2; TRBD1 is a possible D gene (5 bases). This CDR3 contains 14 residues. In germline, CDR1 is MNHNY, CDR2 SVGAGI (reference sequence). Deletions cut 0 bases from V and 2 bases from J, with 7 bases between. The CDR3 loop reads CASSYSGANYGYTF. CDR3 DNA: TGTGCCAGCAGTTACTCTGGGGCCAACTATGGCTACACCTTC.

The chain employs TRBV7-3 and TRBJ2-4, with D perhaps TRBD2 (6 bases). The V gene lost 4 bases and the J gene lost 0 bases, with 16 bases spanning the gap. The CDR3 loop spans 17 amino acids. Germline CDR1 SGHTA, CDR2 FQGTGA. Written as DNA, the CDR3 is TGTGCCAGCAGCTCGCGGGAACAGAAACTAGCCAAAAACATTCAGTACTTC. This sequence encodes CASSSREQKLAKNIQYF.

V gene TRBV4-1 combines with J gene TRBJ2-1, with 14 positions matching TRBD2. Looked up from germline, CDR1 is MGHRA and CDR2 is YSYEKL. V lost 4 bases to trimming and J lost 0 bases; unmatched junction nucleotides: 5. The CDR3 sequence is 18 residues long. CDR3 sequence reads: CASSPGLAGGPSYNEQFF. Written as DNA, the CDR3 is TGCGCCAGCAGCCCCGGACTAGCGGGAGGACCCTCCTACAATGAGCAGTTCTTC.

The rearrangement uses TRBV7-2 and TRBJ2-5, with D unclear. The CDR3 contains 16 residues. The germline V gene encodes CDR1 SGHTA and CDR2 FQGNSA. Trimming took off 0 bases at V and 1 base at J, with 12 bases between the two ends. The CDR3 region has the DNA TGTGCCAGCAGCTTAGCCGTTACGTCGGGCCAAGAGACCCAGTACTTC. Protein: CASSLAVTSGQETQYF.

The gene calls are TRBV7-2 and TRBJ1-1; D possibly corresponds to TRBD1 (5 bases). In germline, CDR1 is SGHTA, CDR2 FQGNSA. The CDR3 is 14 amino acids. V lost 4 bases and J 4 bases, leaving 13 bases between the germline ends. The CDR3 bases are TGTGCCAGCAGCTCTGGGGCGAGGAGCACTGAAGCTTTCTTT. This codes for CASSSGARSTEAFF. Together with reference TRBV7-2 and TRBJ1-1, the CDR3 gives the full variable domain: GAGVSQSPSNKVTEKGKDVELRCDPISGHTALYWYRQSLGQGLEFLIYFQGNSAPDKSGLPSDRFSAERTGGSVSTLTIQRTQQEDSAVYLCASSSGARSTEAFFGQGTRLTVV.

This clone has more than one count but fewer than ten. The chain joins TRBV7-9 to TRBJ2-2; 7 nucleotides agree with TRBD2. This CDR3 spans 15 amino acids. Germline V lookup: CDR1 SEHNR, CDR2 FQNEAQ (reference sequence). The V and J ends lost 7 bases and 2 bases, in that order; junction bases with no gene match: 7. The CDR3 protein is CASTPRGGNTGELFF. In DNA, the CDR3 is TGTGCCAGCACTCCCCGCGGGGGAAACACCGGGGAGCTGTTTTTT.

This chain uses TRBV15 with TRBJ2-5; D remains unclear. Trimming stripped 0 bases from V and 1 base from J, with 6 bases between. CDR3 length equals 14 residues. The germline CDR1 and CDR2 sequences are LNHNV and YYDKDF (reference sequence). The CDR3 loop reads CATSRDQIQETQYF. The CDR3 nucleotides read TGTGCCACCAGCAGAGATCAGATCCAAGAGACCCAGTACTTC.

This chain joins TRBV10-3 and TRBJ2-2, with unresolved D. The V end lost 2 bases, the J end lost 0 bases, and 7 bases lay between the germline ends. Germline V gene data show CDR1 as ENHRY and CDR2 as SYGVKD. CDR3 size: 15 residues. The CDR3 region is CAISERSANTGELFF. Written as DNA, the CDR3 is TGTGCCATCAGTGAGCGGAGTGCGAACACCGGGGAGCTGTTTTTT.

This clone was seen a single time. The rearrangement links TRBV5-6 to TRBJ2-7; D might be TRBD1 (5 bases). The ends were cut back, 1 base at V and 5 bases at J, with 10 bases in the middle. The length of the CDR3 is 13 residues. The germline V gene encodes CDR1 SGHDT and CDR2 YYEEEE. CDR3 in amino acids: CASSLNRGHEQYF. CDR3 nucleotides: TGTGCCAGCAGCTTGAATAGGGGCCACGAGCAGTACTTC.

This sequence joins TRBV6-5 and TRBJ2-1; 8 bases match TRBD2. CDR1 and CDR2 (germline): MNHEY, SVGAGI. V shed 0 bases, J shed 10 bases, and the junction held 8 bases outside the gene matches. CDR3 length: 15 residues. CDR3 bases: TGTGCCAGCAGTTACTCTAGCGGGGTAGTGCAAGAGCAGTTCTTC. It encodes CASSYSSGVVQEQFF.

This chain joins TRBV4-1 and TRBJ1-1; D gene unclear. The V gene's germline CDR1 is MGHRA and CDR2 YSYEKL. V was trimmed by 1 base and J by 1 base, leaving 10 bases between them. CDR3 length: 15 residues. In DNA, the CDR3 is TGCGCCAGCAGCCAAGGAGTGCGTAAGAACACTGAAGCTTTCTTT. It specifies CASSQGVRKNTEAFF.

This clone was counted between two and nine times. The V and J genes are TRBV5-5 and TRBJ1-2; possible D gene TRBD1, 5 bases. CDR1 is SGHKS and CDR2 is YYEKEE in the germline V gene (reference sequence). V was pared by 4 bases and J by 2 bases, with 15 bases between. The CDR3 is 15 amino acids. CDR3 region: CASSPVDSPNYGYTF. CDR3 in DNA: TGTGCCAGCAGCCCGGTAGACAGTCCGAACTATGGCTACACCTTC.

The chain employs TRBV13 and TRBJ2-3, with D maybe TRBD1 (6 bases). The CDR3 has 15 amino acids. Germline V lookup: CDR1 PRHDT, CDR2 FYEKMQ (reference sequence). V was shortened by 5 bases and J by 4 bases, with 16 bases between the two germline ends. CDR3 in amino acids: CASSPPSGVADTQYF. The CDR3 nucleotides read TGTGCCAGCAGCCCTCCGTCAGGGGTGGCAGATACGCAGTATTTT.

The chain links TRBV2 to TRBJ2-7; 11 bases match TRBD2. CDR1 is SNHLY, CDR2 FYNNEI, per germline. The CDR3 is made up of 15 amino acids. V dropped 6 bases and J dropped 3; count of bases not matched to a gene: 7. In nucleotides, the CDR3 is TGTGCCAGCAGATTCTTACTAGCGGGAGACTACGAGCAGTACTTC. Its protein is CASRFLLAGDYEQYF.